The 18 T cell receptor beta chains below all came from one sample that was sequenced in a study of cytomegalovirus exposure and HLA in healthy donors. PCR used 60 Vbeta primers and 13 Jbeta primers. Here immunoSEQ multiplex PCR was the method, and the copy in TCRdb shows in-frame clones only, minus some. The table lists roughly 100,000 clones, 65% to 75% of them singletons. The sequenced sample was PBMCs. These receptors were collected from a man aged 40-49 years in good health and CMV-seropositive.

The rearrangement uses TRBV6-5 and TRBJ1-3, with a weak D call TRBD1 (6 bases). V dropped 6 bases and J dropped 0 bases, with 9 bases sitting between them. This CDR3 comprises 14 residues. In germline, CDR1 is MNHEY, CDR2 SVGAGI. The CDR3 spells CASSGQISGNTIYF. CDR3 nucleotide sequence: TGTGCCAGCAGCGGACAGATCTCTGGAAACACCATATATTTT.

The chain couples TRBV5-1 to TRBJ2-3; 8 bases map to TRBD2. V lost 0 bases, J lost 0 bases, and 6 bases stayed unmatched. Germline V lookup: CDR1 SGHRS, CDR2 YFSETQ. This CDR3 comprises 17 residues. In nucleotides, the CDR3 is TGCGCCAGCAGCTTGGCCAAGACTAGCGATAGCACAGATACGCAGTATTTT. Its protein is CASSLAKTSDSTDTQYF.

J is TRBJ2-5 and V is TRBV2; 13 nucleotides match TRBD2. V lost 10 bases to trimming and J lost 1 base; unmatched junction nucleotides: 3. The germline V gene encodes CDR1 SNHLY and CDR2 FYNNEI. The CDR3 is 14 amino acids. The chain's CDR3 is CATGTSGVQETQYF. For the CDR3, the DNA is TGTGCCACCGGGACTAGCGGGGTCCAAGAGACCCAGTACTTC.

The J gene is TRBJ2-1, the V gene TRBV15, with TRBD2 matching over 11 bases. With 3 bases clipped from V and 4 bases from J, the junction kept 5 bases outside the gene matches. Germline CDR1 reads LNHNV; CDR2 reads YYDKDF (reference sequence). This CDR3 has 16 amino acids. CDR3 coding DNA: TGTGCCACCAGCAGCCTACTAGCGGGAGAGTACAATGAGCAGTTCTTC. Translation gives CATSSLLAGEYNEQFF.

This clone appeared once. This chain joins TRBV5-1 and TRBJ2-2; D call uncertain. Germline-derived CDR1 and CDR2 are SGHRS and YFSETQ. Deletions cut 5 bases from V and 0 bases from J, with 8 bases between. The CDR3 loop spans 14 amino acids. The CDR3 is CASRELSNTGELFF. CDR3 bases: TGCGCCAGCAGGGAGCTATCGAACACCGGGGAGCTGTTTTTT.

The chain joins TRBV30 to TRBJ1-6; 7 nucleotides line up with TRBD1. The ends lost 5 bases at V and 7 bases at J; junction bases unmatched: 8. This CDR3 has 14 residues. CDR1 GTSNPN and CDR2 SVGIG come from the germline V gene (reference sequence). In DNA, the CDR3 is TGTGCCTGGGGAAGGGGACAGCGAAATTCACCCCTCCACTTT. It is translated as CAWGRGQRNSPLHF.

The chain uses TRBV2 and TRBJ2-5; 7 bases line up with TRBD2. The CDR3 runs to 15 residues. Germline loops: CDR1 SNHLY, CDR2 FYNNEI. With V trimmed by 6 bases and J by 5 bases, 12 bases remained unmatched. The DNA for the CDR3 is TGTGCCAGCAGCGTGAGTGGGAGGGCCGGGGAGACCCAGTACTTC. Translating it yields CASSVSGRAGETQYF.

CDR3 amino acids: CASSQGQGFGTEAFF. CDR3 coding DNA: TGTGCCAGCAGCCAAGGACAGGGGTTCGGCACTGAAGCTTTCTTT. The rearrangement uses TRBV7-2 and TRBJ1-1; TRBD1 aligns across 9 bases. Germline-derived CDR1 and CDR2 are SGHTA and FQGNSA. CDR3 length: 15 amino acids. The V segment lost 5 bases and the J segment 4 bases; nucleotides outside the gene matches: 8.

This chain uses TRBV11-3 with TRBJ2-1, with 7 bases that match TRBD2. This CDR3 has 16 residues. Germline V gives CDR1 SGHNT, CDR2 YENEEA. V gave up 3 bases and J gave up 1 base; unmatched junction bases: 6. For the CDR3, the DNA is TGTGCCAGCAGCTTTGGACGGGAGGTTTCCTACAATGAGCAGTTCTTC. Its protein product is CASSFGREVSYNEQFF.

The genes are TRBV11-3 and TRBJ1-1; D is unresolved. The CDR3 runs 13 residues. Per germline, CDR1 SGHNT and CDR2 YENEEA. Trimming removed 3 bases from V and 1 base from J, with 6 bases in between. CDR3 nucleotide sequence: TGTGCCAGCAGCTTTTTCTGGAACACTGAAGCTTTCTTT. Amino acids: CASSFFWNTEAFF.

The chain uses TRBV7-8 and TRBJ2-1; TRBD2 aligns across 11 bases. The V gene's germline CDR1 is SGHVS and CDR2 FQNEAQ. Trimming cost V 0 bases and J 11 bases; bases outside gene matches: 6. The CDR3 sequence is 15 residues long. The CDR3 sequence: CASSLAGTSGPQQFF. CDR3 in DNA: TGTGCCAGCAGCTTAGCGGGGACTAGCGGACCTCAGCAGTTCTTC.

J is TRBJ2-5 and V is TRBV27; 8 positions agree with TRBD1. Losses at the gene ends were 4 bases for V and 5 bases for J; bases not matched to a gene: 12. Germline values: CDR1 MNHEY, CDR2 SMNVEV (reference sequence). This CDR3 spans 16 amino acids. The CDR3: CASSSIPRQGRETQYF. The CDR3 DNA reads as TGTGCCAGCAGTTCGATACCCCGACAGGGGAGGGAGACCCAGTACTTC.

The V and J genes are TRBV27 and TRBJ2-2; the D gene is possibly TRBD2 (6 bases). V shed 4 bases and J shed 13 bases, with 13 bases lying between them. The V gene's germline CDR1 is MNHEY and CDR2 SMNVEV (reference sequence). The CDR3 spans 12 residues. The CDR3 protein is CASSSGGRRLFF. CDR3 coding DNA: TGTGCCAGCAGTTCCGGAGGGAGGAGGCTGTTTTTT.

The V and J genes are TRBV18 and TRBJ1-3; maybe TRBD1 (6 bases). V lost 0 bases and J 3 bases, leaving 9 bases between the germline ends. Per the germline V gene, CDR1 is KGHSH and CDR2 is LQKENI. The CDR3 consists of 15 residues. This CDR3 is CASSPPGANGNTIYF. Written as DNA, the CDR3 is TGTGCCAGCTCACCACCGGGGGCGAATGGAAACACCATATATTTT.

With regard to this clone: Mismatch with germline at one junction end may stem from a read error. This chain connects TRBV7-7 to TRBJ2-5; possibly TRBD2 for D (5 bases). The CDR3 extends over 16 amino acids. Germline V CDR1 and CDR2: SSHAT, FNYEAQ (reference sequence). As DNA, the CDR3 is TGTGCTAGCAGCTTAGATCTCGGGGTTGGCGGAGAGACCCAGTACTTC. Protein product: CASSLDLGVGGETQYF.

The J gene is TRBJ1-1, the V gene TRBV4-1; 8 positions agree with TRBD1. J gave up 4 bases and V 4 bases, and 2 bases lay outside the gene matches. This CDR3 has 13 amino acids. CDR1 is MGHRA and CDR2 is YSYEKL in the germline V gene. CDR3 protein: CASSLTGGTEAFF. CDR3 bases: TGCGCCAGCAGCCTTACAGGGGGCACTGAAGCTTTCTTT.

The chain uses TRBV27 and TRBJ2-7; D remains ambiguous. This CDR3 spans 13 amino acids. The germline gives CDR1 MNHEY, CDR2 SMNVEV (reference sequence). Between the trimmed V and J ends, which lost 2 bases and 5 bases, there was a span of 10 bases. CDR3 DNA sequence: TGTGCCAGCAGTTTAGAGTTCCCGGACGAGCAGTACTTC. Translating gives CASSLEFPDEQYF.

The chain joins TRBV28 to TRBJ2-1; 10 bases align to TRBD2. V lost 5 bases to trimming and J lost 0 bases; unmatched junction nucleotides: 4. The CDR3 consists of 16 residues. Germline CDR1 reads MDHEN; CDR2 reads SYDVKM. This chain's CDR3 is CASSPSGGGSYNEQFF. In DNA form, the CDR3 reads TGTGCCAGCAGTCCAAGCGGGGGGGGCTCCTACAATGAGCAGTTCTTC.